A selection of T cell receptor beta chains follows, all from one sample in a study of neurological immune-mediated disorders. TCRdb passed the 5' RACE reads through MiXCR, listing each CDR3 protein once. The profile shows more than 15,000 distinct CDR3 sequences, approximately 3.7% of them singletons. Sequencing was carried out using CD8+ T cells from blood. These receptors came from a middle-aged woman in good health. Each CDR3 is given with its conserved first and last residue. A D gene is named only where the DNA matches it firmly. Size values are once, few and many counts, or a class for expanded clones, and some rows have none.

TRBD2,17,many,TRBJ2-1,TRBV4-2,TGTGCCAGCAGTTACCGACTAGCGGATGACTCCTACAATGAGCAGTTCTTC,CASSYRLADDSYNEQFF
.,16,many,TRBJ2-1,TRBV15,TGTGCCACCAGCTCTTCGACTAGGGAACACGGGTATGAGCAGTTCTTC,CATSSSTREHGYEQFF
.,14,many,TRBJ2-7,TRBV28,TGTGCCAGCAGGCCTGCGACAGAGTCCAACGAGCAGTACTTC,CASRPATESNEQYF
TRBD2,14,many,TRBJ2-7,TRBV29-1,TGCAGCGTCGAACTAGCGGGAGTCTCCTACGAGCAGTACTTC,CSVELAGVSYEQYF
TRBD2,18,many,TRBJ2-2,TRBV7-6,TGTGCCAGCAGCTTAGCTACGGGACTAGCCGCCCTCGGCGGGGAGCTGTTTTTT,CASSLATGLAALGGELFF
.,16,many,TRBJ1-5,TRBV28,TGTGCCAGCAGTCCGGGACCCCAAGCTAGCAATCAGCCCCAGCATTTT,CASSPGPQASNQPQHF
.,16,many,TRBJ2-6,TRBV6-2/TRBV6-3,TGTGCCAGCAGTTACTTGGGCCACTCTGGGGCCAACGTCCTGACTTTC,CASSYLGHSGANVLTF
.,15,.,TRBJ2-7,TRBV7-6,TGTGCCAGCAGCTTAGCGGGCGGAAACCTATACGAGCAGTACTTC,CASSLAGGNLYEQYF
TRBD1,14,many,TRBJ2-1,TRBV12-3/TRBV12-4,TGTGCCAGCAGCTCAGGGGGACCCTACAATGAGCAGTTCTTC,CASSSGGPYNEQFF
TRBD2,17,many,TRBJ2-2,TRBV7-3,TGTGCCAGCAGCTCCCACACCCCGGCGGGAGACACCGGGGAGCTGTTTTTT,CASSSHTPAGDTGELFF
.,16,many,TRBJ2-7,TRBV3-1,TGTGCCAGCAGCCAAGATTACTTAGCGGACATTTACGAGCAGTACTTC,CASSQDYLADIYEQYF
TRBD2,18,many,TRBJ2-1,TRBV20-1,TGCAGTGCTCCCCGACACGGGACTAGCGGGAGCGGCTACAATGAGCAGTTCTTC,CSAPRHGTSGSGYNEQFF
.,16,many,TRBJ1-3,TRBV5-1,TGCGCCAGCAGCTTGGGCCGTGACTACTCTGGAAACACCATATATTTT,CASSLGRDYSGNTIYF
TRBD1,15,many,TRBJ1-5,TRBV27,TGTGCCAGCAGTGTTGTACAGGGGGCGAATCAGCCCCAGCATTTT,CASSVVQGANQPQHF
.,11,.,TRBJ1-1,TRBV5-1,TGCGCCAGCAGCGGATCGACAGAAGCTTTCTTT,CASSGSTEAFF
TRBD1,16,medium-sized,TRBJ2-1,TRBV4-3,TGCGCCAGCAGCCAAGCCGTGACAGGGGGGTACAATGAGCAGTTCTTC,CASSQAVTGGYNEQFF
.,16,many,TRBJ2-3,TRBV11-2,TGTGCCAGCAGCTTGTGGACTCGTCGTAGCACAGATACGCAGTATTTT,CASSLWTRRSTDTQYF
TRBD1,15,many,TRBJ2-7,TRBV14,TGTGCCAGCAGCCAATATCCGACAGGGCCGAACGAGCAGTACTTC,CASSQYPTGPNEQYF
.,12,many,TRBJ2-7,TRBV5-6,TGTGCCAGCAGCTTGTGGGGGCGGGAGCAGTACTTC,CASSLWGREQYF
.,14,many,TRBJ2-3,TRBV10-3,TGTGCCATCAGGGGTCAGCCGACCACAGATACGCAGTATTTT,CAIRGQPTTDTQYF
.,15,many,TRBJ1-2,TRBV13,TGTGCCAGCAGCCGTACGGGACACTTTAACTATGGCTACACCTTC,CASSRTGHFNYGYTF
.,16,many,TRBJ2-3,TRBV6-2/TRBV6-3,TGTGCCAGCCATGACTTAGCGGACTCTAGCACAGATACGCAGTATTTT,CASHDLADSSTDTQYF
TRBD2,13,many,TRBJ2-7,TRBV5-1,TGCGCCAGCAGCGGGACTAGCCAGTACGAGCAGTACTTC,CASSGTSQYEQYF
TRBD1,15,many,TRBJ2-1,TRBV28,TGTGCCAGCAGTCCCCTGACAGGGGAGTACAATGAGCAGTTCTTC,CASSPLTGEYNEQFF
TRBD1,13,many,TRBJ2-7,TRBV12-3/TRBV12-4,TGTGCCAGCAACAGGGGACAGACCTACGAGCAGTACTTC,CASNRGQTYEQYF
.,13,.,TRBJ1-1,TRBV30,TGTGCCTGGGGGGGCCCCCCCGTTGCTGAAGCTTTCTTT,CAWGGPPVAEAFF
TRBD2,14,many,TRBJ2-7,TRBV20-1,TGCAGTGCTAGGAGTAGCGGGAGTCGTTACGAGCAGTACTTC,CSARSSGSRYEQYF
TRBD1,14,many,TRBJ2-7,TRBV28,TGTGCCAGCAGGGAGACAGGGGGTCGGTGGGAGCAGTACTTC,CASRETGGRWEQYF
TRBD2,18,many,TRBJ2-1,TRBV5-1,TGCGCCAGCAGCTTACTAACCGGGACTAGCGTCGACTACAATGAGCAGTTCTTC,CASSLLTGTSVDYNEQFF
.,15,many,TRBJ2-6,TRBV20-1,TGCAGTGCTAGAGAACGTAGCGGCGAGGCCAACGTCCTGACTTTC,CSARERSGEANVLTF
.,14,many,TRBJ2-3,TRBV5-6,TGTGCCAGCAGCTTCGAGGGGGTCCCAGATACGCAGTATTTT,CASSFEGVPDTQYF
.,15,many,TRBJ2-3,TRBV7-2,TGTGCCAGCAGCTTTTCCCGTTCGGGAGCAGATACGCAGTATTTT,CASSFSRSGADTQYF
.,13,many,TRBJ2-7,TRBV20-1,TGCAGTGCTAGAGTGGGTCTGGGGTACGAGCAGTACTTC,CSARVGLGYEQYF
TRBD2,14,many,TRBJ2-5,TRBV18,TGTGCCACCGACGCCGGGACTAGCAAGGAGACCCAGTACTTC,CATDAGTSKETQYF
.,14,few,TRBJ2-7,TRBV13,TGTGCCAGCAGGAAGGCCGCCAGAACCTACGAGCAGTACTTC,CASRKAARTYEQYF
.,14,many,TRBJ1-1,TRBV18,TGTGCCAGCTCCCATGAGGAGGGGGGTCGCGAAGCTTTCTTT,CASSHEEGGREAFF
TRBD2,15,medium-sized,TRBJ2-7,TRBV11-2,TGTGCCAGCAGCTTAGATAAAGGCGGGAGGTACGAGCAGTACTTC,CASSLDKGGRYEQYF
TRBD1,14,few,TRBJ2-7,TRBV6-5,TGTGCCAGCAGTCCCCTCGGACAGGGCTACGAGCAGTACTTC,CASSPLGQGYEQYF
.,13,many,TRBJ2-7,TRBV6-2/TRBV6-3,TGTGCCAGCAGCTCCTCGTCCGCCTACGAGCAGTACTTC,CASSSSSAYEQYF
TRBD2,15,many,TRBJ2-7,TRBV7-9,TGTGCCAGCAGCCCGAGCCTCGGGGGGAGCGACGAGCAGTACTTC,CASSPSLGGSDEQYF
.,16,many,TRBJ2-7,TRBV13,TGTGCCAGCAGCTTAGCGGGATCCATGGGGCTCTACGAGCAGTACTTC,CASSLAGSMGLYEQYF
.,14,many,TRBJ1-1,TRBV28,TGTGCCAGCAGTCCCCAAGGGGAGAACACTGAAGCTTTCTTT,CASSPQGENTEAFF
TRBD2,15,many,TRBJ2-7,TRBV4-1,TGCGCCAGCAGCCAGCGGGGGACGGGCACCTACGAGCAGTACTTC,CASSQRGTGTYEQYF
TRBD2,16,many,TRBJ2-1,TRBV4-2,TGTGCCAGCAGCCAAGATCCTGCGGGAGGGCACAATGAGCAGTTCTTC,CASSQDPAGGHNEQFF
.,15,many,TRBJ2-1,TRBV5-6,TGTGCCAGCAGCTTGGAGGTCGGGATCTACCAGGAGCAGTTCTTC,CASSLEVGIYQEQFF
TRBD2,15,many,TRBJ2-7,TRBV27,TGTGCCAGCAGTTTATCAGGACTAGTGGATGACGAGCAGTACTTC,CASSLSGLVDDEQYF